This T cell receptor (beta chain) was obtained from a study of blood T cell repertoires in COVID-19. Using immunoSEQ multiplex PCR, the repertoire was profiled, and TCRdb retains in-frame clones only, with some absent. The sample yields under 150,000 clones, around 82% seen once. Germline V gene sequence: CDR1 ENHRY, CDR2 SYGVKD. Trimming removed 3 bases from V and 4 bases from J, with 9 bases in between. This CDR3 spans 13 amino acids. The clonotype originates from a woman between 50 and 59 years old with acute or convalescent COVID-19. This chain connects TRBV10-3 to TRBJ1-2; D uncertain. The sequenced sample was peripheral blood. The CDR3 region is CAISDGELYGYTF. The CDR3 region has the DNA TGTGCCATCAGTGATGGGGAGCTCTATGGCTACACCTTC.